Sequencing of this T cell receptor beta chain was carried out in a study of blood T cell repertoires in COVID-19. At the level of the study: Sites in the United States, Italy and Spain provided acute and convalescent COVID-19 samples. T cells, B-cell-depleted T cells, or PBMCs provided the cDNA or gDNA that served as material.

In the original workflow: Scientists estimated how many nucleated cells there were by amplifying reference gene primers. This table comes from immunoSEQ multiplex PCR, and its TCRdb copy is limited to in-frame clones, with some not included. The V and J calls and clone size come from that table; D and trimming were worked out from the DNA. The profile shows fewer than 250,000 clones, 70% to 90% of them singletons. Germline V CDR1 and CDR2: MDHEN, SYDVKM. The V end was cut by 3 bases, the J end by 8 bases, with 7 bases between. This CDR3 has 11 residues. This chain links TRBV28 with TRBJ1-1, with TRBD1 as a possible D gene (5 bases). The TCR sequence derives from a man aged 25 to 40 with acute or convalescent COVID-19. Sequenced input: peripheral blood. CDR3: CASSFYREAFF. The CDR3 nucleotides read TGTGCCAGCAGTTTTTACAGGGAAGCTTTCTTT.